This T cell receptor (beta chain) came from a study of cytomegalovirus exposure and HLA in healthy donors. About this clone: The germline gene is not matched at one end of the junction; a read error may be the cause.

Primers included in the PCR were 60 Vbeta and 13 Jbeta primers. TCRdb keeps only in-frame clones here, not all; method: immunoSEQ multiplex PCR. The sample contains roughly 160,000 clones, 70% to 90% of which appear only once. The CDR3 is 16 residues long. CDR1 is SSHAT and CDR2 is FNYEAQ in the germline V gene (reference sequence). Sequenced sample: PBMCs. This receptor was taken from a man aged 18 to 30 in good health and CMV-seropositive. This chain joins TRBV7-7 and TRBJ2-5, with 10 bases matching TRBD2. DNA of the CDR3: TGTGCTAGCAGCCCGATAGCGGGGGGCCGGGTAGAGACCCAGTACTTC. This encodes CASSPIAGGRVETQYF.